Listed here are 10 T cell receptor beta chains from one sample, sequenced in a study of CD8 T cells in ankylosing spondylitis. One entry per CDR3 protein, called by TCRdb with MiXCR from the 5' RACE reads. The sample consists of 200,000 to 300,000 distinct CDR3 sequences, about 24% of them appearing once. Sequencing was performed on blood, either unsorted or a sorted T cell fraction (not recorded which). The receptor set was obtained from a male donor with ankylosing spondylitis or in good health (not recorded which).

This clonotype was counted ten times or more. The chain combines TRBV7-9 with TRBJ2-7; 10 positions agree with TRBD2. The CDR3 is 14 residues long. Germline V gene sequence: CDR1 SEHNR, CDR2 FQNEAQ (reference sequence). The V gene end was trimmed by 2 bases and the J gene end by 6 bases; junction bases not matched to a gene: 4. This CDR3 reads CASSLLAGDAEQYF. The CDR3 DNA is TGTGCCAGCAGCTTACTAGCGGGGGACGCCGAGCAGTACTTC.

The chain links TRBV20-1 to TRBJ2-5; 12 bases agree with TRBD2. From germline, CDR1 is DFQATT and CDR2 SNEGSKA (reference sequence). This CDR3 spans 17 amino acids. The CDR3 spells CCARRSSGGGYQETQYF. CDR3 coding DNA: TGCTGCGCTAGAAGGTCTAGCGGGGGGGGCTACCAAGAGACCCAGTACTTC.

This clonotype showed up just a few times. A junction end diverges from the germline sequence, so it may reflect a read error. The CDR3 DNA reads TGCAGTGCCCGGGACGGGACCTGGAAGGATTTT. Its protein product is CSARDGTWKDF. This rearrangement joins TRBV20-1 to TRBJ2-3; D possibly uses TRBD1 or TRBD2 (5 bases each). The V gene's germline CDR1 is DFQATT and CDR2 SNEGSKA (reference sequence). The length of the CDR3 is 11 residues.

This clonotype has a handful of counts. This sequence joins TRBV7-2 and TRBJ2-1; TRBD2 is a possible D gene (5 bases). The V end lost 4 bases, the J end lost 8 bases, and 12 bases lay between the germline ends. The CDR3 totals 13 residues. Germline V gives CDR1 SGHTA, CDR2 FQGNSA. Here the CDR3 reads CASSWSQRHEQFF. As DNA, the CDR3 is TGTGCCAGCAGCTGGTCACAGCGGCATGAGCAGTTCTTC. Full variable domain (remainder filled in from reference TRBV7-2 and TRBJ2-1): GAGVSQSPSNKVTEKGKDVELRCDPISGHTALYWYRQSLGQGLEFLIYFQGNSAPDKSGLPSDRFSAERTGGSVSTLTIQRTQQEDSAVYLCASSWSQRHEQFFGPGTRLTVL.

This clonotype was seen many times. The J gene is TRBJ1-6, the V gene TRBV30, with a possible D match to TRBD1 (6 bases). Per germline, CDR1 GTSNPN and CDR2 SVGIG (reference sequence). This CDR3 is built from 17 residues. V was clipped by 0 bases and J by 7 bases, with 19 bases between them. The CDR3 coding sequence is TGTGCCTGGAGTGTATTTGTTTTACAGGGAAGGAATTCACCCCTCCACTTT. This translates into CAWSVFVLQGRNSPLHF.

This clonotype was detected many times. The rearrangement joins TRBV12-3 or TRBV12-4 to TRBJ2-7; tentatively, D is TRBD2 (6 bases). The V and J ends lost 8 bases and 7 bases respectively, with 12 bases between them. There are 11 residues in the CDR3. The CDR3: CASSLGREQYF. CDR3 coding DNA: TGTGCCAGCTCACTAGGGAGGGAGCAGTACTTC.

This clonotype occurred many times. The V gene is TRBV20-1, the J gene TRBJ2-5; D tentatively fits TRBD1 or TRBD2 (5 bases each). V was clipped by 2 bases and J by 2 bases, with 15 bases between them. Germline CDR1 reads DFQATT; CDR2 reads SNEGSKA (reference sequence). The CDR3 has 15 residues. For the CDR3, the DNA is TGCAGTGCTAGACCTTTGGGACGGATTCAAGAGACCCAGTACTTC. Protein: CSARPLGRIQETQYF.

This clonotype was picked up many times. The chain uses TRBV27 and TRBJ2-2; a possible D gene is TRBD1 (8 bases). CDR3 size: 18 residues. With 6 bases removed from V and 3 bases from J, the gap between germline ends came to 23 bases. The germline CDR1 and CDR2 sequences are MNHEY and SMNVEV (reference sequence). The CDR3 spells CASRTGVLGTTYTGELFF. The CDR3 coding sequence is TGTGCCAGCAGGACAGGGGTTCTGGGGACTACCTACACCGGGGAGCTGTTTTTT.

In regard to this clonotype: The conserved closing phenylalanine or tryptophan is absent in this CDR3, likely reflecting a read error. This chain joins TRBV20-1 and TRBJ1-1, with a possible D match to TRBD1 (6 bases). This CDR3 comprises 13 residues. Germline V gives CDR1 DFQATT, CDR2 SNEGSKA (reference sequence). V lost 3 bases and J lost 4, with 12 bases in between. CDR3 protein: CSASGGAGTEAFL. For the CDR3, the DNA is TGCAGTGCTAGTGGGGGGGCGGGCACTGAAGCTTTCCTT.

This clonotype was counted at least ten times. V usage is TRBV24-1 and J usage is TRBJ2-2; 7 bases are shared with TRBD2. The CDR3 is 16 residues long. Germline CDR1 KGHDR, CDR2 SFDVKD. Losses at the gene ends were 4 bases for V and 3 bases for J; bases not matched to a gene: 7. CDR3 in DNA: TGTGCCACCAGTGAACTCAGGGAGGGACACACCGGGGAGCTGTTTTTT. Translation gives CATSELREGHTGELFF.